These 8 T cell receptor beta chains were sequenced from one sample in a study of prognosis after radiotherapy for stage I lung cancer. Genomic DNA yielded TCR beta CDR3, amplified by two-round multiplex PCR. Initially, in first-round PCR, primers specific to each TRBV and TRBJ gene were used. Each CDR3 protein gets one entry after TCRdb re-called the multiplex PCR reads with MiXCR. This table has tens of thousands of distinct CDR3 sequences, about 46% appearing once. This specimen consisted of PBMCs, obtained before or after stereotactic body radiation therapy (not recorded which). All receptors derive from a donor over 45 with non-small cell lung cancer.

V and J are TRBV20-1 and TRBJ2-1, with TRBD1 matching 9 bases. J was trimmed by 6 bases and V by 7 bases; bases with no gene match: 13. Germline CDR1 DFQATT, CDR2 SNEGSKA (reference sequence). This CDR3 has 15 residues. CDR3 sequence: CSVTVGQGYSNEQFF. As DNA, the CDR3 is TGCAGTGTTACGGTCGGACAGGGGTATTCCAATGAGCAGTTCTTC.

A few counts support this clonotype. V gene TRBV6-1 combines with J gene TRBJ2-7; perhaps TRBD1 as D (6 bases). In germline, CDR1 is MNHNS, CDR2 SASEGT. Trimming left V 3 bases short and J 6 bases short, with 18 bases between. The CDR3 runs 15 residues. The CDR3 sequence: CASSDSWTASPEQYF. CDR3 bases: TGTGCCAGCAGTGATTCTTGGACAGCCTCGCCCGAGCAGTACTTC.

At least ten counts were recorded for this clonotype. V usage is TRBV4-2 and J usage is TRBJ2-3; unclear D gene. V lost 0 bases and J 6 bases, leaving 13 bases between the germline ends. This CDR3 spans 15 amino acids. Per germline, CDR1 LGHNA and CDR2 YNFKEQ. CDR3 in amino acids: CASSQEVPSVDTQYF. In nucleotides, the CDR3 is TGTGCCAGCAGCCAAGAGGTTCCGTCTGTGGATACGCAGTATTTT.

Comments on this clonotype: This may arise from a read error, as a much more abundant clone is one base away. The chain couples TRBV30 to TRBJ2-5; 8 bases are shared with TRBD1. CDR3 length equals 13 residues. The germline gives CDR1 GTSNPN, CDR2 SVGIG (reference sequence). CDR3 DNA sequence: TGTGCCTGGAGTCGGGACAGGCAAGAGACCCAGTGCTTC. As protein: CAWSRDRQETQCF.

The chain joins TRBV11-1 to TRBJ2-7; TRBD2 is a possible D gene (5 bases). Trimming took 1 base from V and 3 from J, leaving 13 bases between them. The length of the CDR3 is 15 residues. Germline assignment: CDR1 SGHAT and CDR2 FQDESV (reference sequence). CDR3 bases: TGTGCCAGCAGCTTAGACGGGAATGGACTCTACGAGCAGTACTTC. It specifies CASSLDGNGLYEQYF.

The V gene is TRBV28, the J gene TRBJ2-1; 7 bases match TRBD1. The V and J ends lost 6 bases and 3 bases, in that order; junction bases with no gene match: 8. The germline CDR1 and CDR2 sequences are MDHEN and SYDVKM. The length of the CDR3 is 15 residues. The CDR3 DNA reads as TGTGCCAGCAGCATCGGGACAGTGGGCTACAATGAGCAGTTCTTC. Protein: CASSIGTVGYNEQFF.

Ten or more counts support this clonotype. The V and J genes are TRBV7-2 and TRBJ2-4; 10 nucleotides agree with TRBD2. In germline, CDR1 is SGHTA, CDR2 FQGNSA. The CDR3 contains 15 residues. J gave up 5 bases and V 3 bases, and 4 bases lay outside the gene matches. This CDR3 reads CASSLRSGGENIQYF. The CDR3 nucleotides read TGTGCCAGCAGCTTGCGAAGCGGGGGGGAAAACATTCAGTACTTC.

In its sample, this clonotype is hyperexpanded. This chain links TRBV28 with TRBJ2-1, with 7 bases fitting TRBD2. Germline V lookup: CDR1 MDHEN, CDR2 SYDVKM. With V trimmed by 3 bases and J by 4 bases, 6 bases remained unmatched. The CDR3 runs to 15 residues. CDR3 sequence reads: CASSLTSGVYNEQFF. Written as DNA, the CDR3 is TGTGCCAGCAGTTTGACCAGCGGGGTATACAATGAGCAGTTCTTC.